The next 26 T cell receptor beta chains were all read from a single sample in a study of CD8+ T cells in alopecia areata. The treatment was: oral pan-JAK inhibitor, 5-10 mg twice daily. RNA extraction and reverse transcription yielded cDNA as sequencing template. Only in-frame clones appear in the TCRdb table, and some are missing; sequencing was by immunoSEQ multiplex PCR. The sample has 95,000 to 100,000 clones, 55% to 75% seen once. The sequencing used CD8+ T cells sorted from blood, collected at roughly week 55, from a patient treated with tofacitinib. These receptors all stem from a human donor with alopecia areata.

This rearrangement joins TRBV2 to TRBJ2-1; TRBD2 matches at 8 bases. Unmatched junction bases numbered 12, after V lost 4 bases and J lost 7 bases. Germline CDR1 reads SNHLY; CDR2 reads FYNNEI. This CDR3 contains 16 residues. This CDR3 is CASSAGGRGAKNEQFF. CDR3 bases: TGTGCCAGCAGTGCAGGTGGGCGGGGGGCGAAGAATGAGCAGTTCTTC.

The chain is built from TRBV5-6 and TRBJ1-1; possibly TRBD1 for D (6 bases). Germline values: CDR1 SGHDT, CDR2 YYEEEE. The CDR3 loop spans 17 amino acids. V shed 4 bases and J shed 0 bases, with 19 bases lying between them. CDR3 sequence: CASSLTNPDRMNTEAFF. CDR3 nucleotide sequence: TGTGCCAGCAGCCTGACGAACCCGGACAGAATGAACACTGAAGCTTTCTTT. The full variable domain, with the rest looked up from reference TRBV5-6 and TRBJ1-1, is DAGVTQSPTHLIKTRGQQVTLRCSPKSGHDTVSWYQQALGQGPQFIFQYYEEEERQRGNFPDRFSGHQFPNYSSELNVNALLLGDSALYLCASSLTNPDRMNTEAFFGQGTRLTVV.

The sample holds a few counts of this clone. This rearrangement joins TRBV19 to TRBJ1-3; maybe TRBD1 (5 bases). There are 14 residues in the CDR3. Trimming left V 3 bases short and J 2 bases short, with 8 bases between. Looked up from germline, CDR1 is LNHDA and CDR2 is SQIVND (reference sequence). The CDR3 coding sequence is TGTGCCAGTAGTATCGGAGGGGCTGGAAACACCATATATTTT. The encoded protein is CASSIGGAGNTIYF.

The chain combines TRBV7-2 with TRBJ2-1; TRBD2 agrees at 12 bases. This CDR3 region has 16 residues. The V gene's germline CDR1 is SGHTA and CDR2 FQGNSA. J gave up 8 bases and V 1 base, and 6 bases lay outside the gene matches. The CDR3 DNA reads as TGTGCCAGCAGCTTAGGCCTAGCGGGGGGGCGAGATGAGCAGTTCTTC. This sequence encodes CASSLGLAGGRDEQFF.

The chain combines TRBV27 with TRBJ2-7; the D gene is possibly TRBD2 (5 bases). The V end was cut by 3 bases, the J end by 2 bases, with 8 bases between. CDR1 MNHEY and CDR2 SMNVEV come from the germline V gene (reference sequence). This CDR3 has 13 amino acids. This CDR3 reads CASSLRATYEQYF. The CDR3 DNA reads as TGTGCCAGCAGTTTGAGGGCCACCTACGAGCAGTACTTC.

The V and J genes are TRBV5-1 and TRBJ1-1, with D possibly being TRBD1 (5 bases). There are 14 residues in the CDR3. In germline, CDR1 is SGHRS, CDR2 YFSETQ. With 1 base removed from V and 11 bases from J, the gap between germline ends came to 18 bases. The CDR3 reads CASSLYAGPLDAFF. CDR3 coding DNA: TGCGCCAGCAGCTTGTACGCGGGGCCACTTGACGCTTTCTTT. Full variable domain (outside the CDR3, taken from reference TRBV5-1 and TRBJ1-1): KAGVTQTPRYLIKTRGQQVTLSCSPISGHRSVSWYQQTPGQGLQFLFEYFSETQRNKGNFPGRFSGRQFSNSRSEMNVSTLELGDSALYLCASSLYAGPLDAFFGQGTRLTVV.

The chain is built from TRBV10-3 and TRBJ2-3; D gene ambiguous. Germline lookup yields CDR1 ENHRY and CDR2 SYGVKD. V dropped 2 bases and J dropped 4 bases, with 13 bases sitting between them. CDR3 size: 15 residues. CDR3 bases: TGTGCCATCAGTGAGACCGCTAGGGCGGCAGATACGCAGTATTTT. Translation: CAISETARAADTQYF.

The J gene is TRBJ2-1, the V gene TRBV5-6; D not resolved. Trimming left V 0 bases short and J 0 bases short, with 1 base between. This CDR3 is 13 amino acids long. Germline V gene lookup returns CDR1 SGHDT and CDR2 YYEEEE. The CDR3 DNA sequence: TGTGCCAGCAGCTTGGGCTCCTACAATGAGCAGTTCTTC. Translation: CASSLGSYNEQFF.

The rearrangement uses TRBV7-9 and TRBJ2-5, with a weak D call TRBD1 (5 bases). The CDR3 runs 13 residues. V was cut by 3 bases and J by 3 bases, with 8 bases left in between. Germline values: CDR1 SEHNR, CDR2 FQNEAQ (reference sequence). CDR3 sequence: CASSFRAEETQYF. For the CDR3, the DNA is TGTGCCAGCAGCTTCAGGGCCGAAGAGACCCAGTACTTC. Drawing the rest from reference TRBV7-9 and TRBJ2-5, the complete variable domain is DTGVSQNPRHKITKRGQNVTFRCDPISEHNRLYWYRQTLGQGPEFLTYFQNEAQLEKSRLLSDRFSAERPKGSFSTLEIQRTEQGDSAMYLCASSFRAEETQYFGPGTRLLVL.

This chain joins TRBV4-1 and TRBJ2-7, with a tentative D call TRBD1 (6 bases). V lost 5 bases, J lost 5 bases, and 13 bases lay in between. Germline CDR1 MGHRA, CDR2 YSYEKL. The CDR3 has 13 amino acids. DNA of the CDR3: TGCGCCAGCAGCGTAGGGACACCAAACGAGCAGTACTTC. Translating gives CASSVGTPNEQYF.

This clone turned up a few times. The rearrangement links TRBV6-5 to TRBJ1-1, with unresolved D. CDR1 MNHEY and CDR2 SVGAGI come from the germline V gene. The V end was cut by 2 bases, the J end by 3 bases, with 7 bases between. The CDR3 length is 13 residues. CDR3: CASSYILDTEAFF. CDR3 coding DNA: TGTGCCAGCAGTTACATTCTCGACACTGAAGCTTTCTTT.

This clone has only a few counts. The chain combines TRBV30 with TRBJ2-7; D is perhaps TRBD2 (5 bases). Germline V gives CDR1 GTSNPN, CDR2 SVGIG (reference sequence). V dropped 3 bases and J dropped 5 bases, with 14 bases sitting between them. The CDR3 has 13 residues. The DNA of the CDR3 is TGTGCCTGGAGAAGAGAGGGCTGGAACGAGCAGTACTTC. This gives the protein CAWRREGWNEQYF.

The J gene is TRBJ2-2, the V gene TRBV11-2, with no clear D. This CDR3 is built from 17 residues. Germline values: CDR1 SGHAT, CDR2 FQNNGV. Trimming removed 1 base at V and 2 bases at J, with 14 bases between. The CDR3 sequence is CASSLVFAGGNTGELFF. CDR3 bases: TGTGCCAGCAGCTTAGTTTTTGCTGGTGGTAACACCGGGGAGCTGTTTTTT. Full variable domain (rest looked up from reference TRBV11-2 and TRBJ2-2): EAGVAQSPRYKIIEKRQSVAFWCNPISGHATLYWYQQILGQGPKLLIQFQNNGVVDDSQLPKDRFSAERLKGVDSTLKIQPAKLEDSAVYLCASSLVFAGGNTGELFFGEGSRLTVL.

The rearrangement uses TRBV5-1 and TRBJ1-1; D perhaps matches TRBD1 (5 bases). Germline V lookup: CDR1 SGHRS, CDR2 YFSETQ. The length of the CDR3 is 19 residues. V dropped 0 bases and J dropped 0 bases, with 21 bases sitting between them. CDR3 in amino acids: CASSLVGWETGPMNTEAFF. The CDR3 DNA follows: TGCGCCAGCAGCTTGGTAGGATGGGAGACGGGACCCATGAACACTGAAGCTTTCTTT. The entire variable domain, with the rest obtained from reference TRBV5-1 and TRBJ1-1, is as follows: KAGVTQTPRYLIKTRGQQVTLSCSPISGHRSVSWYQQTPGQGLQFLFEYFSETQRNKGNFPGRFSGRQFSNSRSEMNVSTLELGDSALYLCASSLVGWETGPMNTEAFFGQGTRLTVV.

The V call is TRBV27, the J call TRBJ1-4; D gene uncertain. Germline CDR1 reads MNHEY; CDR2 reads SMNVEV (reference sequence). The CDR3 runs 13 residues. The V gene lost 4 bases and the J gene lost 12 bases, with 15 bases spanning the gap. This chain's CDR3 is CASSSLGEEELFF. CDR3 coding DNA: TGTGCCAGCAGTTCGCTAGGAGAAGAGGAACTGTTTTTT.

The genes are TRBV9 and TRBJ2-5; 8 bases line up with TRBD1. Germline CDR1 reads SGDLS; CDR2 reads YYNGEE. Germline trimming cut 3 bases from V and 5 bases from J; bases unmatched to any gene: 6. The CDR3 contains 14 residues. CDR3 sequence: CASSADRVLETQYF. CDR3 nucleotide sequence: TGTGCCAGCAGCGCGGACAGGGTATTGGAGACCCAGTACTTC. Combining the CDR3 with reference TRBV9 and TRBJ2-5 gives the whole variable domain DSGVTQTPKHLITATGQRVTLRCSPRSGDLSVYWYQQSLDQGLQFLIQYYNGEERAKGNILERFSAQQFPDLHSELNLSSLELGDSALYFCASSADRVLETQYFGPGTRLLVL.

The genes are TRBV5-1 and TRBJ2-7; 8 bases are shared with TRBD1. With 3 bases clipped from V and 3 bases from J, the junction kept 5 bases outside the gene matches. The CDR3 is 14 amino acids. CDR1 and CDR2 (germline): SGHRS, YFSETQ. The CDR3 spells CASSYVQGDYEQYF. For the CDR3, the DNA is TGCGCCAGCAGCTACGTACAGGGGGACTACGAGCAGTACTTC.

The chain couples TRBV11-2 to TRBJ2-7, with D unclear. CDR3 length equals 16 residues. The V end was cut by 0 bases, the J end by 6 bases, with 18 bases between. Looked up from germline, CDR1 is SGHAT and CDR2 is FQNNGV. CDR3 nucleotide sequence: TGTGCCAGCAGCTTAGATCCATCGCTTGCGTTCGGCGAGCAGTACTTC. Its protein is CASSLDPSLAFGEQYF.

The chain has TRBV5-1 and TRBJ2-7; D could derive from TRBD1 or TRBD2 (5 bases each). Germline V gene sequence: CDR1 SGHRS, CDR2 YFSETQ. V lost 3 bases and J 2 bases, leaving 15 bases between the germline ends. CDR3 length: 15 residues. CDR3: CASSSTGTETYEQYF. As DNA, the CDR3 is TGCGCCAGCAGCTCAACCGGGACGGAAACCTACGAGCAGTACTTC.

V and J are TRBV13 and TRBJ2-4; 8 bases are shared with TRBD1. This CDR3 is built from 15 residues. Trimming at V came to 11 bases and at J to 7 bases, leaving 16 bases not matched to a gene. Germline V gene data show CDR1 as PRHDT and CDR2 as FYEKMQ (reference sequence). CDR3 residues: CASSSSGGAGNIQYF. Here the CDR3 DNA reads TGTGCCTCCTCGTCGTCAGGGGGCGCGGGGAACATTCAGTACTTC. Full variable domain (remainder filled in from reference TRBV13 and TRBJ2-4): AAGVIQSPRHLIKEKRETATLKCYPIPRHDTVYWYQQGPGQDPQFLISFYEKMQSDKGSIPDRFSAQQFSDYHSELNMSSLELGDSALYFCASSSSGGAGNIQYFGAGTRLSVL.

The chain has TRBV2 and TRBJ2-2; tentatively, D is TRBD1 (6 bases). With 8 bases removed from V and 7 bases from J, the gap between germline ends came to 17 bases. Germline V gene sequence: CDR1 SNHLY, CDR2 FYNNEI. This CDR3 has 14 amino acids. CDR3 sequence reads: CASDGGAILGELFF. The CDR3 DNA reads TGTGCCAGCGATGGGGGCGCTATTCTCGGGGAGCTGTTTTTT.

J is TRBJ1-5 and V is TRBV29-1, with 7 positions matching TRBD1. The germline V gene encodes CDR1 SQVTM and CDR2 ANQGSEA. There are 13 residues in the CDR3. Germline trimming cut 5 bases from V and 2 bases from J; bases unmatched to any gene: 3. This chain's CDR3 is CSVTGEGNQPQHF. The CDR3 DNA reads TGCAGCGTTACAGGGGAAGGCAATCAGCCCCAGCATTTT.

This clone was recorded only once. This chain links TRBV18 with TRBJ2-1; TRBD2 matches at 13 bases. This CDR3 spans 16 amino acids. Germline V gene sequence: CDR1 KGHSH, CDR2 LQKENI. V lost 3 bases, J lost 4 bases, and 3 bases stayed unmatched. CDR3 sequence (DNA): TGTGCCAGCTCACCCTGGACTAGCGGGGGTTACAATGAGCAGTTCTTC. It encodes CASSPWTSGGYNEQFF.

V and J are TRBV12-5 and TRBJ2-7, with D tentatively TRBD2 (5 bases). Germline V CDR1 and CDR2: LGHNT, FRNRAP. CDR3 length equals 14 residues. V shed 4 bases and J shed 3 bases, with 13 bases lying between them. The CDR3 bases are TGTGCTAGTGGTTCCACTAGTGTAGACTACGAGCAGTACTTC. It translates to CASGSTSVDYEQYF.

In this sample, this clone turned up a few times. The chain combines TRBV13 with TRBJ1-5; D perhaps matches TRBD1 (5 bases). Germline CDR1 reads PRHDT; CDR2 reads FYEKMQ (reference sequence). The V gene lost 7 bases and the J gene lost 0 bases, with 13 bases spanning the gap. This CDR3 is built from 15 residues. CDR3 residues: CASTIGGGSNQPQHF. The CDR3 DNA reads TGTGCCAGCACCATTGGTGGGGGTAGCAATCAGCCCCAGCATTTT.

The chain is built from TRBV27 and TRBJ1-1; no reliable D call. The length of the CDR3 is 14 residues. CDR1 is MNHEY and CDR2 is SMNVEV in the germline V gene (reference sequence). V lost 2 bases and J 1 base, leaving 8 bases between the germline ends. CDR3 sequence: CASSLSGENTEAFF. CDR3 sequence (DNA): TGTGCCAGCAGTTTAAGTGGGGAGAACACTGAAGCTTTCTTT.